The 17 T cell receptor beta chains given below trace back to one sample, sequenced in a study of CD8 T cells in Susac syndrome (dated by TCRdb to about 2019). Receptors were amplified or captured by the immunoSEQ multiplex PCR assay. RNA was extracted using the RNeasy kit, and roughly 0.5 to 1 microgram was reverse transcribed with random hexamers. TCRdb took the public reads, trimmed them with fastp at Q25, ran MiXCR for clone calling and kept in-frame beta chains. Duplicate CDR3 protein sequences are folded into a single record with the most common DNA and genes. The sample contains roughly 110,000 distinct CDR3 sequences, roughly 95% of them found a single time. Of the sample, 0.41% falls within the top ten clones. Material: CD8+ T cells from PBMCs. These receptors were taken from a human donor with Susac syndrome.

This clonotype was recorded only once. This chain links TRBV27 with TRBJ2-7, with 8 positions matching TRBD1. The CDR3 covers 14 residues. Germline CDR1 is MNHEY and CDR2 is SMNVEV (reference sequence). The trim removed 6 bases at V and 6 bases at J, leaving 10 bases unmatched. Here the CDR3 reads CASSTDPTGGEQYF. The CDR3 bases are TGTGCCAGCAGCACCGACCCAACAGGGGGCGAGCAGTACTTC.

The chain carries TRBV2 and TRBJ2-1; the D gene is possibly TRBD2 (5 bases). CDR3 length: 13 amino acids. The V and J ends lost 1 base and 8 bases respectively, with 9 bases between them. Germline CDR1 reads SNHLY; CDR2 reads FYNNEI. CDR3 DNA: TGTGCCAGCAGTGAAGACCTAGCCGATGAGCAGTTCTTC. Its protein product is CASSEDLADEQFF.

This chain joins TRBV27 and TRBJ2-3; D gene uncertain. The germline CDR1 and CDR2 sequences are MNHEY and SMNVEV (reference sequence). V was clipped by 0 bases and J by 6 bases, with 4 bases between them. CDR3 length equals 12 residues. This chain's CDR3 is CASSLSGDTQYF. In DNA, the CDR3 is TGTGCCAGCAGTTTATCCGGCGATACGCAGTATTTT.

The chain recombines TRBV14 with TRBJ2-1; D uncertain. V lost 3 bases to trimming and J lost 0 bases, with 9 bases between them. Germline assignment: CDR1 SGHDN and CDR2 FVKESK. There are 15 residues in the CDR3. In nucleotides, the CDR3 is TGTGCCAGCAGCCAGGACCGCCTCTCCTACAATGAGCAGTTCTTC. Translating gives CASSQDRLSYNEQFF. Full variable domain (remainder filled in from reference TRBV14 and TRBJ2-1): EAGVTQFPSHSVIEKGQTVTLRCDPISGHDNLYWYRRVMGKEIKFLLHFVKESKQDESGMPNNRFLAERTGGTYSTLKVQPAELEDSGVYFCASSQDRLSYNEQFFGPGTRLTVL.

The gene calls are TRBV6-5 and TRBJ1-2, with unresolved D. V lost 3 bases and J lost 7, with 9 bases in between. CDR3 length: 12 amino acids. Germline-derived CDR1 and CDR2 are MNHEY and SVGAGI. CDR3 DNA sequence: TGTGCCAGCAGTTATGACGCTTCTGGCTACACCTTC. Its protein product is CASSYDASGYTF.

This chain joins TRBV9 and TRBJ2-5; a possible D gene is TRBD1 (6 bases). Germline assignment: CDR1 SGDLS and CDR2 YYNGEE. V shed 2 bases and J shed 3 bases, with 17 bases lying between them. The CDR3 sequence is 16 residues long. In DNA form, the CDR3 reads TGTGCCAGCAGCGTGGCCCTACAGGGAAGAGAAGAGACCCAGTACTTC. Translated: CASSVALQGREETQYF.

The chain links TRBV4-1 to TRBJ2-7; TRBD1 matches 8 bases. CDR3 length equals 16 residues. The trim removed 0 bases at V and 2 bases at J, leaving 6 bases unmatched. The germline V gene has CDR1 MGHRA and CDR2 YSYEKL. CDR3 bases: TGCGCCAGCAGCCAAGATACGAGGACAGGGACCTACGAGCAGTACTTC. It yields the protein CASSQDTRTGTYEQYF.

V gene TRBV27 combines with J gene TRBJ2-7; TRBD2 matches 10 bases. Trimming cost V 8 bases and J 3 bases; bases outside gene matches: 7. This CDR3 comprises 14 residues. The V gene's germline CDR1 is MNHEY and CDR2 SMNVEV (reference sequence). In DNA form, the CDR3 reads TGTGCCAGCGGCCCGGGACTAGCGCGCTACGAGCAGTACTTC. It is translated as CASGPGLARYEQYF.

The gene calls are TRBV4-2 and TRBJ2-7; D is uncertain. The CDR3 has 13 residues. Trimming took off 2 bases at V and 1 base at J, with 6 bases between the two ends. Germline V lookup: CDR1 LGHNA, CDR2 YNFKEQ. For the CDR3, the DNA is TGTGCCAGCAGCCAATTAGGTTCCTACGAGCAGTACTTC. As protein: CASSQLGSYEQYF.

The CDR3 loop reads CASSPLLVQGVNNEQFF. CDR3 bases: TGTGCCAGCAGTCCCCTCCTTGTACAGGGGGTAAACAATGAGCAGTTCTTC. The chain carries TRBV27 and TRBJ2-1; 8 bases map to TRBD1. Germline CDR1 MNHEY, CDR2 SMNVEV (reference sequence). This CDR3 has 17 residues. J gave up 5 bases and V 5 bases, and 14 bases lay outside the gene matches.

The gene calls are TRBV9 and TRBJ2-1; D uncertain. Trimming took off 0 bases at V and 8 bases at J, with 9 bases between the two ends. The CDR3 length is 13 residues. Germline V lookup: CDR1 SGDLS, CDR2 YYNGEE. The CDR3, as DNA: TGTGCCAGCAGCGTAGGCCTAAAATATGAGCAGTTCTTC. Protein sequence: CASSVGLKYEQFF.

This chain links TRBV7-2 with TRBJ2-7; 7 nucleotides match TRBD1. The germline V gene encodes CDR1 SGHTA and CDR2 FQGNSA. Trimming at V came to 5 bases and at J to 0 bases, leaving 4 bases not matched to a gene. The CDR3 contains 14 residues. CDR3 DNA sequence: TGTGCCAGCAGCAGCCACAGGGGCTCCTACGAGCAGTACTTC. This codes for CASSSHRGSYEQYF.

This clonotype was seen more than once but under ten times. J is TRBJ2-7 and V is TRBV27; a weak D match, TRBD1 (5 bases). Trimming took off 4 bases at V and 5 bases at J, with 9 bases between the two ends. The CDR3 extends over 12 amino acids. The germline gives CDR1 MNHEY, CDR2 SMNVEV (reference sequence). CDR3 sequence: CASSSTGNEQYF. The DNA of the CDR3 is TGTGCCAGCAGTTCCACAGGCAACGAGCAGTACTTC.

J is TRBJ2-7 and V is TRBV12-3 or TRBV12-4, with D perhaps matching TRBD1 or TRBD2 (6 bases each). Trimming cost V 6 bases and J 9 bases, with 18 bases left between them. This CDR3 is 13 amino acids long. The DNA of the CDR3 is TGTGCCAGCAGGGGGGCTATGGCCGGGGGGCAGTACTTC. It encodes CASRGAMAGGQYF.

V is TRBV27 and J is TRBJ2-4, with D unresolved. Germline CDR1 and CDR2: MNHEY and SMNVEV (reference sequence). The CDR3 spans 15 residues. V was clipped by 5 bases and J by 3 bases, with 14 bases between them. CDR3 residues: CASSPLVIGKNIQYF. CDR3 nucleotides: TGTGCCAGCAGTCCCCTGGTCATTGGCAAAAACATTCAGTACTTC.

The chain couples TRBV5-1 to TRBJ2-3; 7 bases fit TRBD1. V lost 3 bases to trimming and J lost 0 bases; unmatched junction nucleotides: 1. Looked up from germline, CDR1 is SGHRS and CDR2 is YFSETQ. This CDR3 has 14 amino acids. The CDR3: CASSWGQSTDTQYF. The CDR3 bases are TGCGCCAGCAGCTGGGGACAGAGCACAGATACGCAGTATTTT.

The rearrangement uses TRBV9 and TRBJ2-4, with D unclear. CDR3 length: 11 amino acids. CDR1 is SGDLS and CDR2 is YYNGEE in the germline V gene. Deletions cut 4 bases from V and 8 bases from J, with 7 bases between. The CDR3 region is CASSQGDIQYF. For the CDR3, the DNA is TGTGCCAGCAGCCAAGGCGACATTCAGTACTTC.